These 9 T cell receptor beta chains were all obtained from the same sample, sequenced in a study of blood T cells in healthy people across ages. Through a sample-barcoded 5' primer and a J-beta primer mix, a second PCR was run for roughly 6 to 11 cycles. TCRdb re-analysed the 5' RACE reads in MiXCR, keeping a single row per CDR3 protein. Of 1.5 million to 2 million distinct CDR3 sequences listed, roughly 49% are singletons. The specimen was blood. Receptors were obtained from a woman aged 40 to 49 in good health.

The genes are TRBV7-9 and TRBJ2-4; D may be TRBD2 (5 bases). Looked up from germline, CDR1 is SEHNR and CDR2 is FQNEAQ (reference sequence). The CDR3 length is 16 residues. V lost 5 bases to trimming and J lost 8 bases, with 22 bases between them. The CDR3 DNA follows: TGTGCCAGCAGCATGGCAGAACGGCTAGTGAGGGACATTCAGTACTTC. Translated, it gives CASSMAERLVRDIQYF. The variable domain in full, with the rest retrieved from reference TRBV7-9 and TRBJ2-4, is DTGVSQNPRHKITKRGQNVTFRCDPISEHNRLYWYRQTLGQGPEFLTYFQNEAQLEKSRLLSDRFSAERPKGSFSTLEIQRTEQGDSAMYLCASSMAERLVRDIQYFGAGTRLSVL.

This clonotype was picked up a small number of times. This chain joins TRBV6-1 and TRBJ2-1; 8 positions agree with TRBD2. There are 14 residues in the CDR3. J was trimmed by 5 bases and V by 7 bases; bases with no gene match: 7. Germline loops: CDR1 MNHNS, CDR2 SASEGT. CDR3 bases: TGTGCCAGCAAGACGGGGGGGCCCCACAATGAGCAGTTCTTC. Amino acids: CASKTGGPHNEQFF.

The rearrangement uses TRBV6-2 or TRBV6-3 and TRBJ2-3, with 11 bases that match TRBD2. V was clipped by 7 bases and J by 0 bases; unmatched bases: 3. The germline V gene has CDR1 MNHEY and CDR2 SVGEGT. CDR3 length: 15 residues. The CDR3 DNA sequence: TGTGCCAGCATGACTAGCGGGGCTAGCACAGATACGCAGTATTTT. It codes for CASMTSGASTDTQYF.

This clonotype has more than one count but fewer than ten. The chain employs TRBV12-3 or TRBV12-4 and TRBJ2-3, with 10 bases matching TRBD2. V shed 2 bases and J 5 bases; nucleotides not matched to a gene: 7. The CDR3 sequence is 16 residues long. The DNA of the CDR3 is TGTGCCAGCAGTTTACCCAGCGGGGGGGCCGGAGATACGCAGTATTTT. It codes for CASSLPSGGAGDTQYF.

The chain links TRBV3-1 to TRBJ1-2; the D gene is possibly TRBD1 (6 bases). Trimming left V 4 bases short and J 8 bases short, with 14 bases between. Germline assignment: CDR1 LGHDT and CDR2 YNNKEL (reference sequence). The CDR3 is 13 residues long. The CDR3, as DNA: TGTGCCAGCAGCCCCCGACAGGTTGAAGGCTACACCTTC. Residues: CASSPRQVEGYTF.

Ten or more counts support this clonotype. This chain connects TRBV15 to TRBJ2-5; D remains ambiguous. The CDR3 is 13 residues long. Trimming took off 0 bases at V and 5 bases at J, with 7 bases between the two ends. CDR1 LNHNV and CDR2 YYDKDF come from the germline V gene (reference sequence). Here the CDR3 reads CATSRDPTETQYF. CDR3 bases: TGTGCCACCAGCAGAGATCCCACGGAGACCCAGTACTTC.

This clonotype was counted between two and nine times. The chain combines TRBV28 with TRBJ2-3; 8 bases map to TRBD1. CDR1 is MDHEN, CDR2 SYDVKM, per germline. Losses at the gene ends were 3 bases for V and 3 bases for J; bases not matched to a gene: 11. The CDR3 is 17 residues long. CDR3 nucleotide sequence: TGTGCCAGCAGTTTCCATGGACAGGGACGGGGAACAGATACGCAGTATTTT. It translates to CASSFHGQGRGTDTQYF.

This chain links TRBV7-2 with TRBJ2-5; no clear D. Trimming shortened V by 1 base and J by 4 bases, and 7 bases separated the two germline ends. Germline V gene lookup returns CDR1 SGHTA and CDR2 FQGNSA. CDR3 length equals 13 residues. The CDR3 region is CASSLVPIETQYF. CDR3 DNA: TGTGCCAGCAGCTTAGTACCAATAGAGACCCAGTACTTC.

In its sample, this clonotype was seen a few times. The CDR3 bases are TGTGCCAGCAGTTATACGCACGGGTACAATGAGCAGTTCTTC. It specifies CASSYTHGYNEQFF. This chain links TRBV6-2 or TRBV6-3 with TRBJ2-1; D is undetermined. Trimming shortened V by 3 bases and J by 4 bases, and 10 bases separated the two germline ends. Germline V CDR1 and CDR2: MNHEY, SVGEGT. The CDR3 spans 14 residues.